This T cell receptor beta chain was identified during a study of shared clonotypes between healthy human individuals. Naive CD8 cells, CD45RO-negative and positively selected for CCR7, excluded terminally differentiated effector memory CD45RA+ cells. Method: immunoSEQ multiplex PCR; TCRdb's copy keeps in-frame clones and lacks some. The sample has roughly 1,800,000 clones, about 95% seen once. The CDR3 length is 12 residues. From germline, CDR1 is MDHEN and CDR2 SYDVKM. The V segment lost 4 bases and the J segment 7 bases; nucleotides outside the gene matches: 3. The chain links TRBV28 to TRBJ1-2; the match to TRBD1 covers 7 bases. This sequence originates from a man younger than 35 in good health. The sequenced sample consisted of naive CD8+ T cells sorted from blood. The CDR3 loop is CASSSGTVGYTF. CDR3 DNA sequence: TGTGCCAGCAGTTCCGGGACAGTTGGCTACACCTTC.